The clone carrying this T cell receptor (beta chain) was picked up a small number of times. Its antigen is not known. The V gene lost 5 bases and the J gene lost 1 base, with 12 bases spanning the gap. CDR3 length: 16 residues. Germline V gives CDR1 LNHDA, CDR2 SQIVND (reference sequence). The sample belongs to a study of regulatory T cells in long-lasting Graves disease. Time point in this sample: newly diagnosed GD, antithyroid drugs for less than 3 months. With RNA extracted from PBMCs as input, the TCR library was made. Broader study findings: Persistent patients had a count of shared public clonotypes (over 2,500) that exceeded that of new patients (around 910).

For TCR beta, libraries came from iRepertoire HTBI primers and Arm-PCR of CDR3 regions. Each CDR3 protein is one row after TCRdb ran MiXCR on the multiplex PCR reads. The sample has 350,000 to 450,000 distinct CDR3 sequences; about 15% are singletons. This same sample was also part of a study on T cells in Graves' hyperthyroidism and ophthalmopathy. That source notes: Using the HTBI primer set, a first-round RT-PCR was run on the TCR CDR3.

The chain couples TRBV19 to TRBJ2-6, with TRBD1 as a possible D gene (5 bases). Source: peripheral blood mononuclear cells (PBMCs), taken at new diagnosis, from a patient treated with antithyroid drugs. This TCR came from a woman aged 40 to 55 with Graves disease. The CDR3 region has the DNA TGTGCCAGTAGTTATATGGGGCAATCTGGGGCCAACGTCCTGACTTTC. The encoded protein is CASSYMGQSGANVLTF.